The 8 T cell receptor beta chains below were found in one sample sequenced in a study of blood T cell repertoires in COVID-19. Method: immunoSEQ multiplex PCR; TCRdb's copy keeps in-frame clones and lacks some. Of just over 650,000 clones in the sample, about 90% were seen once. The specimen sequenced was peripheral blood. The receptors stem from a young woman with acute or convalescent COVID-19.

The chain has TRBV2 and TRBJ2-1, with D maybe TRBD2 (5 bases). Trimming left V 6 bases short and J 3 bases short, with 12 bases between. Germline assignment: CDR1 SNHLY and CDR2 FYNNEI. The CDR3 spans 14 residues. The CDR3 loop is CASSPDGNYNEQFF. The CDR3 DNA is TGTGCCAGCAGCCCGGACGGGAACTACAATGAGCAGTTCTTC.

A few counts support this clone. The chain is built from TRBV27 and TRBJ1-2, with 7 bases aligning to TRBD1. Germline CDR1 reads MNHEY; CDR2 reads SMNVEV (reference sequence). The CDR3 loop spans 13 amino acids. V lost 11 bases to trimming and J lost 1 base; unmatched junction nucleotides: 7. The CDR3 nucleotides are TGTGCCGCAAAGGGGGCCCATAACTATGGCTACACCTTC. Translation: CAAKGAHNYGYTF.

In DNA form, the CDR3 reads TGTGCCATCAGTCGCCGGGACAGGGAAAGAGGATTCAATCAGCCCCAGCATTTT. It yields the protein CAISRRDRERGFNQPQHF. The chain links TRBV10-3 to TRBJ1-5; 9 bases map to TRBD1. The CDR3 has 18 residues. Trimming removed 5 bases from V and 3 bases from J; junction bases left unmatched: 14. CDR1 ENHRY and CDR2 SYGVKD come from the germline V gene.

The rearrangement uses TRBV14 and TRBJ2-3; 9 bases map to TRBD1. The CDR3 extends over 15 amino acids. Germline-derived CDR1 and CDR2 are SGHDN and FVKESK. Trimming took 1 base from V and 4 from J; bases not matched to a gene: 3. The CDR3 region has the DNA TGTGCCAGCAGCCAAGCGGGGACAGGGTCAGATACGCAGTATTTT. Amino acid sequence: CASSQAGTGSDTQYF.

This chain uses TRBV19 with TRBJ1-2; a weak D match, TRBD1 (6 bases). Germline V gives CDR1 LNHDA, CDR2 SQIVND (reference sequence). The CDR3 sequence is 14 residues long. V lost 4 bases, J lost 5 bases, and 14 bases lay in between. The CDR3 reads CASSSQDSLYGYTF. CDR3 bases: TGTGCCAGTAGTAGCCAGGACAGTTTATATGGCTACACCTTC.

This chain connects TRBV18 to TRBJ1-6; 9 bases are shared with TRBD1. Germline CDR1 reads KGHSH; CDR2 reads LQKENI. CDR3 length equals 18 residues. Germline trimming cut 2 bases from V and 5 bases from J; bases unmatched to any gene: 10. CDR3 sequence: CASSPWPAWTGDNSPLHF. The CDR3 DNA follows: TGTGCCAGCTCACCATGGCCCGCCTGGACAGGGGATAATTCACCCCTCCACTTT.

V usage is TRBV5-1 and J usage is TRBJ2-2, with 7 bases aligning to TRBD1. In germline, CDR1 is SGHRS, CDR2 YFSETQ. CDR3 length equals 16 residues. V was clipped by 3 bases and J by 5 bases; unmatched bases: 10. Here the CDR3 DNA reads TGCGCCAGCAGCTCCCGACAGGGAATAGGTACCGGGGAGCTGTTTTTT. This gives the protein CASSSRQGIGTGELFF.

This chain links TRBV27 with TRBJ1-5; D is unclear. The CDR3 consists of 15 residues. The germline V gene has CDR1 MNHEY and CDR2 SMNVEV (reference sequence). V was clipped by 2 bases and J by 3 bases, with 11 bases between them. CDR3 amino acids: CASSLAGEINQPQHF. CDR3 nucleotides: TGTGCCAGCAGTTTAGCAGGTGAGATCAATCAGCCCCAGCATTTT.